A single sample gave rise to the 21 T cell receptor beta chains below, sequenced in a study of blood T cell repertoires in COVID-19 (TCRdb year 2020). Preparation of the library involved the immunoSEQ multiplex PCR assay. Sourced from immuneACCESS, this table was stored by TCRdb with only in-frame sequences that have V and J called. A share of the clones is absent; for the studies checked, an unresolved V gene accounts for under half, and the remainder has no known explanation. The table for this sample lists 36,000 or so clones; 90% of them were counted only once. The ten largest clones add up to 4% to 6% of the sample. Sequencing input: peripheral blood. Receptor source: a human donor in a cohort sampled during active COVID-19.

This sequence joins TRBV5-5 and TRBJ1-1; D gene uncertain. V lost 3 bases to trimming and J lost 8 bases, with 14 bases between them. The V gene's germline CDR1 is SGHKS and CDR2 YYEKEE (reference sequence). The CDR3 length is 13 residues. The CDR3 bases are TGTGCCAGCAGCTCCCCTGGAGCTAACGAAGCTTTCTTT. It translates to CASSSPGANEAFF.

The chain joins TRBV28 to TRBJ1-1; 11 bases match TRBD1. Germline values: CDR1 MDHEN, CDR2 SYDVKM. V shed 4 bases, J shed 4 bases, and the junction held 5 bases outside the gene matches. The CDR3 has 15 residues. In nucleotides, the CDR3 is TGTGCCAGCAGTTACCCCGGGACAGGGGGCACTGAAGCTTTCTTT. Protein sequence: CASSYPGTGGTEAFF.

This clone was found once. The V gene is TRBV6-6, the J gene TRBJ2-4; the match to TRBD2 covers 11 bases. V lost 5 bases and J lost 2; bases outside the gene matches: 2. Per the germline V gene, CDR1 is MNHNY and CDR2 is SVGAGI (reference sequence). The CDR3 loop spans 15 amino acids. CDR3 loop: CASSASGRSKNIQYF. The DNA for the CDR3 is TGTGCCAGCAGTGCTAGCGGGAGGTCCAAAAACATTCAGTACTTC.

The chain links TRBV7-2 to TRBJ2-7; D unresolved. The CDR3 has 12 residues. Trimming removed 5 bases from V and 6 bases from J, with 11 bases in between. Germline-derived CDR1 and CDR2 are SGHTA and FQGNSA. The CDR3 reads CASSRDLSEQYF. The CDR3 DNA sequence: TGTGCCAGCAGCCGCGACTTGTCCGAGCAGTACTTC.

The chain links TRBV7-9 to TRBJ2-4; 8 nucleotides line up with TRBD1. The CDR3 sequence is 16 residues long. Germline V gene data show CDR1 as SEHNR and CDR2 as FQNEAQ (reference sequence). Losses at the gene ends were 5 bases for V and 3 bases for J; bases not matched to a gene: 9. The chain's CDR3 is CASSPRTGSGKNIQYF. The CDR3 nucleotides read TGTGCCAGCAGCCCCCGGACAGGGTCAGGCAAAAACATTCAGTACTTC.

The V gene is TRBV6-5, the J gene TRBJ2-3, with 8 bases aligning to TRBD1. From germline, CDR1 is MNHEY and CDR2 SVGAGI. Germline trimming cut 4 bases from V and 3 bases from J; bases unmatched to any gene: 9. This CDR3 is 16 amino acids long. The CDR3 DNA is TGTGCCAGCAGTTCCCGGACAGGGAGTAGGACAGATACGCAGTATTTT. Translating it yields CASSSRTGSRTDTQYF.

The V gene is TRBV27, the J gene TRBJ2-5; D perhaps matches TRBD1 (5 bases). Germline CDR1 reads MNHEY; CDR2 reads SMNVEV (reference sequence). The V and J ends lost 5 bases and 2 bases respectively, with 15 bases between them. The CDR3 has 15 residues. The CDR3 coding sequence is TGTGCCAGCAGTGTGACAGTCACTGCACAAGAGACCCAGTACTTC. Translation: CASSVTVTAQETQYF.

This sequence joins TRBV6-1 and TRBJ1-5; no reliable D call. The germline V gene has CDR1 MNHNS and CDR2 SASEGT. This CDR3 has 17 residues. The germline V and J ends were trimmed by 3 bases and 2 bases, with 17 bases remaining between them. CDR3 loop: CASSDPVGSLGNQPQHF. The CDR3 coding sequence is TGTGCCAGCAGTGACCCGGTGGGGAGTTTAGGCAATCAGCCCCAGCATTTT.

V gene TRBV6-4 combines with J gene TRBJ1-6, with 7 bases fitting TRBD1. CDR1 and CDR2 (germline): MRHNA, SNTAGT. The CDR3 has 15 amino acids. The V and J ends lost 3 bases and 8 bases, in that order; junction bases with no gene match: 7. The CDR3 nucleotides are TGTGCCAGCAGTGATACAGGGGAAGCGGATTCACCCCTCCACTTT. Encoded protein: CASSDTGEADSPLHF.

The chain has TRBV7-2 and TRBJ2-2; 7 nucleotides line up with TRBD2. Germline CDR1 SGHTA, CDR2 FQGNSA. J gave up 6 bases and V 1 base, and 8 bases lay outside the gene matches. The CDR3 spans 16 residues. The CDR3 here is CASSLVWILAPGELFF. The CDR3 nucleotides read TGTGCCAGCAGCTTAGTGTGGATACTAGCGCCCGGGGAGCTGTTTTTT.

This clone occurred once. This chain uses TRBV9 with TRBJ2-2; 9 bases match TRBD2. Germline values: CDR1 SGDLS, CDR2 YYNGEE. This CDR3 is 16 amino acids long. V trimming: 0 bases; J trimming: 4 bases; junction bases outside the gene matches: 4. The CDR3 bases are TGTGCCAGCAGCGTAGCCAGCGGGAGGTCCACCGGGGAGCTGTTTTTT. Its translation is CASSVASGRSTGELFF.

This clone was observed once. The chain recombines TRBV15 with TRBJ2-5; TRBD2 is a possible D gene (5 bases). Germline V CDR1 and CDR2: LNHNV, YYDKDF (reference sequence). Trimming pared 1 base from V and 2 bases from J, leaving 11 bases between. CDR3 length: 15 residues. CDR3 in DNA: TGTGCCACCAGCAGAGCCGACCCGGGGCAAGAGACCCAGTACTTC. Protein sequence: CATSRADPGQETQYF.

This chain links TRBV5-1 with TRBJ1-1, with 9 bases lining up with TRBD1. The trim removed 1 base at V and 8 bases at J, leaving 6 bases unmatched. The length of the CDR3 is 14 residues. Germline-derived CDR1 and CDR2 are SGHRS and YFSETQ. The CDR3 sequence is CASSLLGQGVEAFF. CDR3 in DNA: TGCGCCAGCAGCTTGTTGGGACAGGGCGTAGAAGCTTTCTTT. Together with reference TRBV5-1 and TRBJ1-1, the CDR3 gives the full variable domain: KAGVTQTPRYLIKTRGQQVTLSCSPISGHRSVSWYQQTPGQGLQFLFEYFSETQRNKGNFPGRFSGRQFSNSRSEMNVSTLELGDSALYLCASSLLGQGVEAFFGQGTRLTVV.

This chain connects TRBV5-4 to TRBJ2-7, with 13 bases matching TRBD2. The V gene end was trimmed by 4 bases and the J gene end by 5 bases; junction bases not matched to a gene: 6. Germline V gives CDR1 SGHNT, CDR2 YYREEE (reference sequence). The CDR3 contains 15 residues. CDR3 in amino acids: CASSPGGLAGNEQYF. CDR3 bases: TGTGCCAGCAGCCCGGGGGGACTAGCGGGAAACGAGCAGTACTTC.

The V and J genes are TRBV30 and TRBJ2-2, with 16 nucleotides matching TRBD2. This CDR3 region has 20 residues. Per the germline V gene, CDR1 is GTSNPN and CDR2 is SVGIG (reference sequence). The V and J ends lost 1 base and 8 bases, in that order; junction bases with no gene match: 16. In DNA, the CDR3 is TGTGCCTGGAGTGCTCCGGGACAGGGGGGACTAGCGGGAGGGCCGGGGGAGCTGTTTTTT. Its translation is CAWSAPGQGGLAGGPGELFF.

The J gene is TRBJ1-5, the V gene TRBV6-1; a possible D gene is TRBD1 (5 bases). The CDR3 runs to 18 residues. With 0 bases removed from V and 4 bases from J, the gap between germline ends came to 19 bases. CDR1 and CDR2 (germline): MNHNS, SASEGT. CDR3 region: CASSEAGGARFLNQPQHF. The CDR3 bases are TGTGCCAGCAGTGAAGCGGGTGGGGCGCGCTTCCTGAATCAGCCCCAGCATTTT.

As for this clone: Other DNA sequences within the sample encode an identical CDR3. The CDR3 protein is CASSSGGSNQPQHF. CDR3 DNA: TGTGCCAGCAGTTCAGGAGGTAGCAATCAGCCCCAGCATTTT. J is TRBJ1-5 and V is TRBV28; D gene uncertain. This CDR3 has 14 amino acids. The ends were cut back, 4 bases at V and 0 bases at J, with 7 bases in the middle. The germline CDR1 and CDR2 sequences are MDHEN and SYDVKM.

This clone appeared a few times. The chain joins TRBV7-2 to TRBJ2-1; 8 nucleotides line up with TRBD1. The length of the CDR3 is 15 residues. CDR1 is SGHTA and CDR2 is FQGNSA in the germline V gene. V gave up 4 bases and J gave up 4 bases; unmatched junction bases: 6. CDR3 protein: CASSSQGARYNEQFF. Here the CDR3 DNA reads TGTGCCAGCAGCTCGCAGGGGGCCCGATACAATGAGCAGTTCTTC. The full variable domain, in which reference TRBV7-2 and TRBJ2-1 provide the parts outside the CDR3, is GAGVSQSPSNKVTEKGKDVELRCDPISGHTALYWYRQSLGQGLEFLIYFQGNSAPDKSGLPSDRFSAERTGGSVSTLTIQRTQQEDSAVYLCASSSQGARYNEQFFGPGTRLTVL.

The chain carries TRBV10-1 and TRBJ2-1; TRBD2 agrees at 11 bases. The CDR3 sequence is 17 residues long. Germline-derived CDR1 and CDR2 are WNHNN and SYGVQD (reference sequence). The J segment lost 1 base and the V segment lost 2 bases, leaving 4 bases of the junction unmatched. CDR3 nucleotides: TGCGCCAGCAGTGAGCGGGCTAGCGGGAGGTCCTACAATGAGCAGTTCTTC. Translating gives CASSERASGRSYNEQFF.

The chain couples TRBV19 to TRBJ2-3; the match to TRBD2 covers 10 bases. CDR1 is LNHDA, CDR2 SQIVND, per germline (reference sequence). The CDR3 has 16 residues. V was pared by 7 bases and J by 2 bases, with 9 bases of the junction left unmatched. CDR3 in amino acids: CASNQLAGHSTDTQYF. DNA for the CDR3: TGTGCCAGTAACCAACTAGCGGGACATTCCACAGATACGCAGTATTTT.

V usage is TRBV5-1 and J usage is TRBJ2-6; D remains ambiguous. Germline V lookup: CDR1 SGHRS, CDR2 YFSETQ. V gave up 0 bases and J gave up 0 bases, with 7 bases separating them. The CDR3 consists of 16 residues. CDR3: CASSLVMSSGANVLTF. DNA of the CDR3: TGCGCCAGCAGCTTGGTAATGTCCTCTGGGGCCAACGTCCTGACTTTC. Looking up the rest from reference TRBV5-1 and TRBJ2-6 gives the full variable domain: KAGVTQTPRYLIKTRGQQVTLSCSPISGHRSVSWYQQTPGQGLQFLFEYFSETQRNKGNFPGRFSGRQFSNSRSEMNVSTLELGDSALYLCASSLVMSSGANVLTFGAGSRLTVL.